This T cell receptor (beta chain) appears in the sequencing data of a study of glioma-infiltrating T cells. TCR alpha and beta CDR3 regions were amplified from RNA using iRepertoire nested multiplex PCR. Input was 100-400 ng of tissue mRNA or PBMC total RNA. TCRdb reprocessed the multiplex PCR reads via MiXCR and lists one record per CDR3 protein. The repertoire holds about 93,000 distinct CDR3 sequences, with 35% to 50% as singletons. Trimming removed 6 bases at V and 3 bases at J, with 9 bases between. The germline V gene encodes CDR1 MNHNS and CDR2 SASEGT. This CDR3 has 12 residues. Whole-study findings and limits: CDR3 overlap between tissue and blood was very small. Non-neoplastic patients had below-expected tissue-blood divergence, while all gliomas exceeded expectation.

This clonotype was recorded many times. Its antigen is as yet unknown. The V gene is TRBV6-1, the J gene TRBJ2-7, with D perhaps TRBD1 (6 bases). This TCR was sampled from a human donor with low-grade glioma or glioblastoma, undergoing nonglioma brain surgery, or in good health (not recorded which). Specimen: glioma tissue, nonneoplastic brain tissue, or PBMCs (not recorded which). DNA of the CDR3: TGTGCCAGCAGCCGGGACAACTACGAGCAGTACTTC. It encodes CASSRDNYEQYF.